This T cell receptor (beta chain) was sequenced in a study of patients and donors after allogeneic stem cell transplantation. Trimming stripped 0 bases from V and 0 bases from J, with 8 bases between. Looked up from germline, CDR1 is ENHRY and CDR2 is SYGVKD. This CDR3 spans 15 amino acids. A single record per CDR3 protein comes from TCRdb applying MiXCR to the RT-PCR reads. The repertoire includes about 210,000 distinct CDR3 sequences, roughly two fifths of them detected once, and about 9.9% sits in the top ten. The sample was blood, either unsorted or a sorted T cell fraction (not recorded which). The clonotype comes from a human donor who was either an allogeneic HSCT recipient or a stem cell or donor lymphocyte infusion donor (not recorded which). It is not recorded whose cells these are; they may come from a transplant donor. The gene calls are TRBV10-3 and TRBJ2-5, with D unclear. This CDR3 is CAISESGRDQETQYF. CDR3 sequence (DNA): TGTGCCATCAGTGAGTCGGGTAGGGACCAAGAGACCCAGTACTTC.